A selection of T cell receptor beta chains follows, all from one sample in a study of blood T cell repertoires in COVID-19. Repertoires were generated with immunoSEQ multiplex PCR, while TCRdb's copy carries only in-frame clones and drops some. The data hold about 200,000 clones, with approximately 84% observed a single time. Sequenced: peripheral blood. The receptors originated from a man aged 45-65 years with acute or convalescent COVID-19. The CDR3 runs from the conserved cysteine through the conserved F or W. The order of the fields is clone size, D gene, V gene, J gene, CDR3 DNA, CDR3 protein. The D gene is left open where the match is weak. Size is stated for part of the rows, as once, few or many counts, or as a class when the clone is expanded.

clone_size: NA
d_call: TRBD1
v_call: TRBV30
j_call: TRBJ1-4
cdr3_nt: TGTGCCTGGAGAGGCCCGGACAGGGGGTCTCCTAGTACTAATGAAAAACTGTTTTTT
cdr3_aa: CAWRGPDRGSPSTNEKLFF

clone_size: NA
d_call: TRBD1
v_call: TRBV18
j_call: TRBJ1-1
cdr3_nt: TGTGCCAGCTCACCAGCAGGGACAGCCGGATCGAACACTGAAGCTTTCTTT
cdr3_aa: CASSPAGTAGSNTEAFF

clone_size: NA
d_call: TRBD1
v_call: TRBV24-1
j_call: TRBJ1-5
cdr3_nt: TGTGCCACCAGTTCGGGACAGGGGGCAAATCAGCCCCAGCATTTT
cdr3_aa: CATSSGQGANQPQHF

clone_size: NA
d_call: TRBD1
v_call: TRBV3-1/TRBV3-2
j_call: TRBJ2-1
cdr3_nt: TGTGCCAGCAGCCAGGCACAGGGGAATGAGCAGTTCTTC
cdr3_aa: CASSQAQGNEQFF

clone_size: NA
d_call: NA
v_call: TRBV5-4
j_call: TRBJ2-4
cdr3_nt: TGTGCCAGCAGCTTGGGTGGCAGGGAAAAAAACATTCAGTACTTC
cdr3_aa: CASSLGGREKNIQYF

clone_size: NA
d_call: TRBD1
v_call: TRBV6-5
j_call: TRBJ2-7
cdr3_nt: TGTGCCAGCAGTTATTCGGGACAGGGTAACTACGAGCAGTACTTC
cdr3_aa: CASSYSGQGNYEQYF

clone_size: NA
d_call: TRBD1
v_call: TRBV5-1
j_call: TRBJ2-2
cdr3_nt: TGCGCCAGCAGCTCCTTACCGGGACAGGGTAGCACCGGGGAGCTGTTTTTT
cdr3_aa: CASSSLPGQGSTGELFF

clone_size: NA
d_call: TRBD1
v_call: TRBV6-5
j_call: TRBJ1-2
cdr3_nt: TGTGCCAGCAGAGGACAGGGGGCGCACGGCTACACCTTC
cdr3_aa: CASRGQGAHGYTF

clone_size: NA
d_call: NA
v_call: TRBV30
j_call: TRBJ1-2
cdr3_nt: TGTGCCTGGGAGGGGGAAACGAATGGCTACACCTTC
cdr3_aa: CAWEGETNGYTF

clone_size: NA
d_call: TRBD1
v_call: TRBV7-9
j_call: TRBJ1-4
cdr3_nt: TGTGCCAGCAGCTTACGACAGGGGGCAGGCGGTGAAAAACTGTTTTTT
cdr3_aa: CASSLRQGAGGEKLFF

clone_size: NA
d_call: TRBD1
v_call: TRBV2
j_call: TRBJ1-1
cdr3_nt: TGTGCCAGCAGGCCGCCGGGACAGGGGATAACTGAAGCTTTCTTT
cdr3_aa: CASRPPGQGITEAFF

clone_size: once
d_call: TRBD2
v_call: TRBV7-8
j_call: TRBJ2-1
cdr3_nt: TGTGCCAGCAGCTACCAGCGGGGGGGCCCCTACAATGAGCAGTTCTTC
cdr3_aa: CASSYQRGGPYNEQFF

clone_size: once
d_call: TRBD1
v_call: TRBV7-9
j_call: TRBJ2-7
cdr3_nt: TGTGCCAGCAGCTTAGTAGGGACAGGGGACTACGAGCAGTACTTC
cdr3_aa: CASSLVGTGDYEQYF

clone_size: once
d_call: NA
v_call: TRBV30
j_call: TRBJ1-3
cdr3_nt: TGTGCCTGGAGTCTTTTCCTCTCTGGAAACACCATATATTTT
cdr3_aa: CAWSLFLSGNTIYF

clone_size: once
d_call: TRBD2
v_call: TRBV19
j_call: TRBJ2-1
cdr3_nt: TGTGCCAGTAGCCCCTCCCTCCTTAGCGGGGGCAATGAGCAGTTCTTC
cdr3_aa: CASSPSLLSGGNEQFF

clone_size: NA
d_call: TRBD1
v_call: TRBV6-5
j_call: TRBJ1-6
cdr3_nt: TGTGCCAGCAGCTCCCGGGACAGGGGTAATTCACCCCTCCACTTT
cdr3_aa: CASSSRDRGNSPLHF

clone_size: NA
d_call: TRBD1
v_call: TRBV27
j_call: TRBJ1-1
cdr3_nt: TGTGCCAGCAGTTGGACAGGGGAGACTGAAGCTTTCTTT
cdr3_aa: CASSWTGETEAFF

clone_size: NA
d_call: TRBD1
v_call: TRBV29-1
j_call: TRBJ2-2
cdr3_nt: TGCAGCGTTGAAGAGACAGGGAAGACCGGGGAGCTGTTTTTT
cdr3_aa: CSVEETGKTGELFF

clone_size: few
d_call: NA
v_call: TRBV29-1
j_call: TRBJ1-1
cdr3_nt: TGCAGCGTTGAGCCAGGGTCAGTTGAAGCTTTCTTT
cdr3_aa: CSVEPGSVEAFF

clone_size: NA
d_call: TRBD1
v_call: TRBV27
j_call: TRBJ2-7
cdr3_nt: TGTGCCAGCAGGGACACAGGGGCCTACGAGCAGTACTTC
cdr3_aa: CASRDTGAYEQYF

clone_size: NA
d_call: TRBD2
v_call: TRBV5-1
j_call: TRBJ2-2
cdr3_nt: TGCGCCAGCAGCTCGACAGCGGGGGCCGGGGAGCTGTTTTTT
cdr3_aa: CASSSTAGAGELFF

clone_size: NA
d_call: NA
v_call: TRBV19
j_call: TRBJ1-5
cdr3_nt: TGTGCCACCTCCCCCGGCCTCAGGCAGCCCCAGCATTTT
cdr3_aa: CATSPGLRQPQHF

clone_size: NA
d_call: TRBD1
v_call: TRBV12-3/TRBV12-4
j_call: TRBJ1-6
cdr3_nt: TGTGCCAGCAGTAAAAATGACAGGGGGCCCCCCCACTTT
cdr3_aa: CASSKNDRGPPHF

clone_size: NA
d_call: NA
v_call: TRBV6-5
j_call: TRBJ2-7
cdr3_nt: TGTGCTGCATCCGGCGGTGCCCTCTCCTACGAGCAGTACTTC
cdr3_aa: CAASGGALSYEQYF

clone_size: NA
d_call: TRBD1
v_call: TRBV7-9
j_call: TRBJ1-6
cdr3_nt: TGTGCCAGCAGCCAAAGTCCGGGACAGGGGATTTCACCCCTCCACTTT
cdr3_aa: CASSQSPGQGISPLHF

clone_size: NA
d_call: NA
v_call: TRBV19
j_call: TRBJ1-3
cdr3_nt: TGTGCCAGTAGTATAGATCGCAGGGATGGAAACACCATATATTTT
cdr3_aa: CASSIDRRDGNTIYF

clone_size: NA
d_call: TRBD2
v_call: TRBV3-1/TRBV3-2
j_call: TRBJ2-1
cdr3_nt: TGTGCCAGCAGCCAAGCTAGCGGGGGGCTTGTCTACAATGAGCAGTTCTTC
cdr3_aa: CASSQASGGLVYNEQFF

clone_size: NA
d_call: TRBD1
v_call: TRBV9
j_call: TRBJ1-2
cdr3_nt: TGTGCCAGCAGCGTGGGGACAGGGGTCTACTATGGCTACACCTTC
cdr3_aa: CASSVGTGVYYGYTF

clone_size: NA
d_call: TRBD1
v_call: TRBV6-5
j_call: TRBJ1-2
cdr3_nt: TGTGCCAGCAGCCGGACAGGTCCCGCCTATGGCTACACCTTC
cdr3_aa: CASSRTGPAYGYTF

clone_size: NA
d_call: NA
v_call: TRBV6-4
j_call: TRBJ1-1
cdr3_nt: TGTGCCAGCAGGGTATCAGGTCGGGATACTGAAGCTTTCTTT
cdr3_aa: CASRVSGRDTEAFF

clone_size: NA
d_call: NA
v_call: TRBV4-1
j_call: TRBJ2-3
cdr3_nt: TGCGCCAGCAGCCAAGAGGGCAAGGACACAGATACGCAGTATTTT
cdr3_aa: CASSQEGKDTDTQYF

clone_size: few
d_call: TRBD1
v_call: TRBV7-9
j_call: TRBJ1-5
cdr3_nt: TGTGCCAGCAGCTTCGGACAGGGCAATCAGCCCCAGCATTTT
cdr3_aa: CASSFGQGNQPQHF